This T cell receptor (beta chain) came from a study of low-dose radiotherapy and immunotherapy resistance in tumors. Study-level information: Each patient was administered nivolumab intravenously at 240 mg, which was a flat dose, every two weeks, along with intravenous ipilimumab at 1 mg/kg every six weeks.

The sample holds many counts of this clonotype. CDR3 length: 19 amino acids. CDR1 and CDR2 from the germline V gene are MDHEN and SYDVKM. The junction had 13 bases not matched to a gene; V was cut back by 8 bases and J by 2 bases. The time point denotes: before trial treatment. Donors were administered nivolumab, ipilimumab, aspirin and low-dose cyclophosphamide, together with low-dose radiotherapy. Each patient who was eligible had an advanced solid tumor with no tumor-infiltrating lymphocytes. TRAV- and TRBV-specific primers primed first-strand cDNA, covering alpha and beta chains. For amplifying TCRs, the PCR ran for approximately 18 cycles with Phusion, which was used together with a constant-region primer and the adapter on the V primers. From the reads, TCRdb called clonotypes with MiXCR, one entry per CDR3 protein. The table has 85,000 to 100,000 distinct CDR3 sequences, 9.4% seen once.

The TCR originated in a male donor with prostate cancer. The chain uses TRBV28 and TRBJ2-1; TRBD2 agrees at 15 bases. The source was PBMCs, collected before treatment. The CDR3 protein is CASRHQGTSGRYTYNEQFF. The CDR3 bases are TGTGCCAGCCGCCATCAAGGGACTAGCGGGAGGTACACCTACAATGAGCAGTTCTTC.